This TCR beta chain was retrieved from a study of beta chain features in type 1 diabetes. The collection from each donor was one heparinised blood draw averaging approximately 110 mL. Using CD45RO/CCR7/CD25/CD127/CD95/CD27, CD4+ naive, central memory, regulatory and stem cell-like memory cells were sorted. Reverse transcription of all isolated RNA meant that expressed TCRB transcripts were sequenced. The protocol was immunoSEQ multiplex PCR, while the TCRdb copy is restricted to in-frame clones and leaves out a portion. The sample holds about 160,000 clones, roughly 60% seen once. Study outcomes and limitations: Sampled from patients, naive, central memory and Treg TCRB repertoires appeared more similar than those sampled from healthy donors. The study found moderately but significantly shorter TCRB CDR3s in all four CD4+ subsets of Type 1 diabetes patients.

In germline, CDR1 is SGHAT, CDR2 FQNNGV. This CDR3 spans 15 amino acids. Trimming took off 4 bases at V and 10 bases at J, with 21 bases between the two ends. Details on this clone: The antigen is undetermined.

The sequence came from a man aged 25-45 years with type 1 diabetes. The rearrangement uses TRBV11-2 and TRBJ2-3; D gene ambiguous. The material sequenced was naive CD4+ T cells from blood. CDR3 residues: CASSSRRLDISAQYF. CDR3 DNA sequence: TGTGCCAGCAGCTCGAGAAGACTGGATATATCGGCGCAGTATTTT. Based on the CDR3 plus reference TRBV11-2 and TRBJ2-3, the full variable domain is EAGVAQSPRYKIIEKRQSVAFWCNPISGHATLYWYQQILGQGPKLLIQFQNNGVVDDSQLPKDRFSAERLKGVDSTLKIQPAKLEDSAVYLCASSSRRLDISAQYFGPGTRLTVL.